This T cell receptor (beta chain) was found in a study of blood T cell repertoires in COVID-19. Trimming shortened V by 4 bases and J by 6 bases, and 13 bases separated the two germline ends. This CDR3 is built from 14 residues. Germline lookup yields CDR1 SGHVS and CDR2 FNYEAQ. Per the original data handling: By means of reference gene primer amplification, nucleated cell counts were estimated. Here immunoSEQ multiplex PCR was the method, and the copy in TCRdb shows in-frame clones only, minus some. V, J and clone size were drawn from that table, and D and trimming were deduced from the DNA. In the table there are 55,000 to 75,000 clones, approximately 80% of which are singletons.

This sequence originates from a man older than 75 with active COVID-19. The sample consisted of peripheral blood. The chain recombines TRBV7-6 with TRBJ1-5, with a tentative D call TRBD1 (6 bases). The CDR3 loop is CASSSQGGLQPQHF. The CDR3 coding sequence is TGTGCCAGCAGCTCCCAAGGGGGTCTTCAGCCCCAGCATTTT.